What follows are 16 T cell receptor beta chains derived from one specimen sequenced in a study of blood T cells in healthy people across ages. A second PCR of 7 to 11 cycles used a sample-barcoded 5' primer and a J-beta primer mix. TCRdb re-called the 5' RACE reads through MiXCR, storing one row per CDR3 protein. The table includes about a million distinct CDR3 sequences, around 48% detected once. Source material: blood. These receptors were collected from a man under 40 in good health.

This rearrangement joins TRBV27 to TRBJ2-7, with a possible D match to TRBD1 (6 bases). Germline-derived CDR1 and CDR2 are MNHEY and SMNVEV (reference sequence). This CDR3 is 14 amino acids long. The ends were cut back, 4 bases at V and 2 bases at J, with 12 bases in the middle. CDR3 DNA sequence: TGTGCCAGCAGTTCTGGGACACTTCCCTACGAGCAGTACTTC. Protein sequence: CASSSGTLPYEQYF.

The chain has TRBV29-1 and TRBJ2-1, with TRBD1 matching 7 bases. V lost 3 bases to trimming and J lost 0 bases; unmatched junction nucleotides: 8. Germline CDR1 reads SQVTM; CDR2 reads ANQGSEA. This CDR3 has 16 amino acids. This CDR3 reads CSVEGQTGRSYNEQFF. For the CDR3, the DNA is TGCAGCGTTGAGGGACAGACAGGTCGCTCCTACAATGAGCAGTTCTTC.

This clonotype has just one count. A much bigger clone sits one base away, suggesting this may be a read error. V usage is TRBV6-2 or TRBV6-3 and J usage is TRBJ2-3, with D possibly matching TRBD2 (6 bases). V was shortened by 4 bases and J by 0 bases, with 11 bases between the two germline ends. The CDR3 sequence is 15 residues long. Germline CDR1 and CDR2: MNHEY and SVGEGT. This chain's CDR3 is CASSWRLGSTDTQYF. CDR3 DNA sequence: TGTGCCAGCAGTTGGCGACTAGGGAGCACAGATACGCAGTATTTT.

This clonotype was counted only a few times. The V gene is TRBV5-1, the J gene TRBJ2-1, with 8 bases lining up with TRBD2. The CDR3 length is 15 residues. Trimming took 0 bases from V and 8 from J; bases not matched to a gene: 7. Germline V gene lookup returns CDR1 SGHRS and CDR2 YFSETQ. Here the CDR3 reads CASSLDSGGRDEQFF. CDR3 in DNA: TGCGCCAGCAGCTTGGACAGCGGGGGTAGGGATGAGCAGTTCTTC.

The chain joins TRBV25-1 to TRBJ2-7; 10 bases are a match to TRBD2. V trimming: 0 bases; J trimming: 7 bases; junction bases outside the gene matches: 15. This CDR3 is built from 18 residues. Germline lookup yields CDR1 MGHDK and CDR2 SYGVNS. The CDR3, as DNA: TGTGCCAGCAGTGAATATGGAAGTAGCGGGGGGTCCTACAATGAGCAGTACTTC. Translation: CASSEYGSSGGSYNEQYF.

This clonotype was seen at least ten times. This rearrangement joins TRBV29-1 to TRBJ2-5; no reliable D call. Trimming removed 6 bases at V and 2 bases at J, with 10 bases between. Germline V gene sequence: CDR1 SQVTM, CDR2 ANQGSEA. This CDR3 region has 12 residues. The CDR3 spells CSVGARQETQYF. CDR3 in DNA: TGCAGCGTCGGAGCCAGGCAAGAGACCCAGTACTTC. Drawing the rest from reference TRBV29-1 and TRBJ2-5, the complete variable domain is SAVISQKPSRDICQRGTSLTIQCQVDSQVTMMFWYRQQPGQSLTLIATANQGSEATYESGFVIDKFPISRPNLTFSTLTVSNMSPEDSSIYLCSVGARQETQYFGPGTRLLVL.

This clonotype has only a few counts. V and J are TRBV10-3 and TRBJ2-7, with TRBD2 matching over 12 bases. Unmatched junction bases numbered 5, after V lost 6 bases and J lost 5 bases. Looked up from germline, CDR1 is ENHRY and CDR2 is SYGVKD. The CDR3 sequence is 14 residues long. Written as DNA, the CDR3 is TGTGCCATCAGGAGGACTAGCGGGGCCCACGAGCAGTACTTC. This translates into CAIRRTSGAHEQYF.

J is TRBJ1-1 and V is TRBV2; 7 bases are a match to TRBD1. Looked up from germline, CDR1 is SNHLY and CDR2 is FYNNEI. After removal of 8 bases from V and 1 base from J, the junction contained 7 bases not matched to a gene. This CDR3 region has 14 residues. The CDR3 region is CASLSRQGNTEAFF. CDR3 DNA: TGTGCCAGCCTCTCGAGACAGGGGAACACTGAAGCTTTCTTT.

On this clonotype: A clone one base away is much larger, so this may be a read error. This chain joins TRBV10-3 and TRBJ2-1, with D maybe TRBD2 (5 bases). V shed 2 bases and J shed 0 bases, with 8 bases lying between them. The germline CDR1 and CDR2 sequences are ENHRY and SYGVKD. The CDR3 loop spans 15 amino acids. CDR3 DNA sequence: TGTGCCATCAGTGAGGCCCGGGGCTCCTACAATGAGCAGTTCTTC. Residues: CAISEARGSYNEQFF.

Comment on this clonotype: Being one base from a much bigger clone, this may be a read error. The CDR3 DNA follows: TGTGCCAGCAGGCTAGAATTGAATGAGCAGTACTTC. Protein sequence: CASRLELNEQYF. The J gene is TRBJ2-7, the V gene TRBV7-2; D is unresolved. Germline V gene data show CDR1 as SGHTA and CDR2 as FQGNSA. Trimming took off 6 bases at V and 7 bases at J, with 13 bases between the two ends. The CDR3 contains 12 residues.

Of note for this clonotype: The CDR3 does not end in the conserved phenylalanine or tryptophan, so this is likely a read error. V gene TRBV5-1 combines with J gene TRBJ2-7; TRBD1 is a possible D gene (5 bases). V was cut by 3 bases and J by 0 bases, with 16 bases left in between. The CDR3 covers 16 residues. Per the germline V gene, CDR1 is SGHRS and CDR2 is YFSETQ. CDR3 coding DNA: TGCGCCAGCAGCTCAGAAGGGGCGTCGAGCTCCTACGAGCAGTACATC. It translates to CASSSEGASSSYEQYI.

CDR3: CASRDTSGGTGELFF. The CDR3 DNA sequence: TGTGCCAGCAGGGACACTAGCGGCGGGACTGGGGAGCTGTTTTTT. The chain combines TRBV2 with TRBJ2-2; 8 bases map to TRBD2. The germline CDR1 and CDR2 sequences are SNHLY and FYNNEI. The CDR3 is made up of 15 amino acids. The V segment lost 6 bases and the J segment 8 bases; nucleotides outside the gene matches: 11.

The genes are TRBV5-4 and TRBJ1-2, with a possible D match to TRBD1 (6 bases). Trimming removed 4 bases from V and 2 bases from J, with 12 bases in between. The CDR3 is made up of 14 amino acids. In germline, CDR1 is SGHNT, CDR2 YYREEE (reference sequence). In DNA form, the CDR3 reads TGTGCCAGCAGCATTATGGGACAAAACTATGGCTACACCTTC. Translation gives CASSIMGQNYGYTF. Full variable domain (missing parts from reference TRBV5-4 and TRBJ1-2): ETGVTQSPTHLIKTRGQQVTLRCSSQSGHNTVSWYQQALGQGPQFIFQYYREEENGRGNFPPRFSGLQFPNYSSELNVNALELDDSALYLCASSIMGQNYGYTFGSGTRLTVV.

This chain uses TRBV11-3 with TRBJ2-3, with 8 bases aligning to TRBD2. CDR1 is SGHNT and CDR2 is YENEEA in the germline V gene. With V trimmed by 1 base and J by 2 bases, 5 bases remained unmatched. The CDR3 is made up of 16 amino acids. The CDR3 region has the DNA TGTGCCAGCAGCTTAGTCGGCGGGGGGACCACAGATACGCAGTATTTT. It is translated as CASSLVGGGTTDTQYF.

V is TRBV27 and J is TRBJ2-1, with a weak D call TRBD2 (6 bases). Germline loops: CDR1 MNHEY, CDR2 SMNVEV (reference sequence). The CDR3 is 15 amino acids. Deletions cut 6 bases from V and 3 bases from J, with 15 bases between. The CDR3 nucleotides are TGTGCCAGCAGCGGGACTCTTTGGGACTACAATGAGCAGTTCTTC. Protein product: CASSGTLWDYNEQFF.

As regards this clonotype: This may stem from a read error, because a much larger clone lies one nucleotide away. DNA for the CDR3: TGTGCCGGCAGCTTAGAATTGGGGGCAGATACGCAGTATTTT. Its translation is CAGSLELGADTQYF. The rearrangement uses TRBV7-2 and TRBJ2-3; D could derive from TRBD1 or TRBD2 (5 bases each). The CDR3 is made up of 14 amino acids. CDR1 SGHTA and CDR2 FQGNSA come from the germline V gene.